Listed below are T cell receptor beta chains from one sample, sequenced in a study of human T cells and chemical hapten exposure. A single record per CDR3 protein comes from TCRdb applying MiXCR to the RACE reads. Counted here are more than 250,000 distinct CDR3 sequences, approximately 8.6% occurring once; the ten biggest clones make up 2% to 2.5%. The sample was whole blood, taken in connection with sensitization to the hapten diphenylcyclopropenone (DPC). These receptors came from a woman between 40 and 50 years old with alopecia areata. Some clones in this sample may be carry-over from other donors' samples. The CDR3 runs from the conserved cysteine through the conserved F or W. Each record gives: J gene, V gene, CDR3 protein.

j_call: TRBJ2-7
v_call: TRBV12-3/TRBV12-4
cdr3_aa: CASSFGGSAYEQYF

j_call: TRBJ1-5
v_call: TRBV9
cdr3_aa: CASSVAGGEPQHF

j_call: TRBJ2-6
v_call: TRBV12-3/TRBV12-4
cdr3_aa: CASSLGGSGANVLTF

j_call: TRBJ2-7
v_call: TRBV6-5
cdr3_aa: CASSRTSGSEQYF

j_call: TRBJ2-7
v_call: TRBV28
cdr3_aa: CASSLWRRGASGEQYF

j_call: TRBJ2-7
v_call: TRBV6-5
cdr3_aa: CASSRGSSYEQYF

j_call: TRBJ1-2
v_call: TRBV10-3
cdr3_aa: CAISDPGQGNYGYTF

j_call: TRBJ2-5
v_call: TRBV7-2
cdr3_aa: CASSLAATIQETQYF

j_call: TRBJ2-1
v_call: TRBV20-1
cdr3_aa: CSARGTMGDEQFF

j_call: TRBJ2-3
v_call: TRBV7-8
cdr3_aa: CASSLGGLAGLTDTQYF

j_call: TRBJ2-7
v_call: TRBV28
cdr3_aa: CASSFGSSGEQYF